This passage covers 25 T cell receptor beta chains from one sample sequenced in a study of T cells after yellow fever vaccination. TCRdb reanalysed the 5' RACE reads using MiXCR and keeps one entry per CDR3 protein. The sample lists under 250,000 distinct CDR3 sequences, approximately 3.3% seen once, with less than 3.5% in the top ten. Sample: CD4+ T cells sorted from PBMCs, taken 10 days after the yellow fever booster vaccination. The source is a man younger than 30 who received the YFV17D yellow fever vaccine.

In its sample, this clonotype was seen a few times. The chain combines TRBV7-2 with TRBJ2-1; 11 bases are shared with TRBD2. The CDR3 consists of 14 residues. V dropped 5 bases and J dropped 9; count of bases not matched to a gene: 6. CDR1 is SGHTA, CDR2 FQGNSA, per germline. In DNA, the CDR3 is TGTGCCAGCAGCCCTAGCGGGGGGCGGGGTGAGCAGTTCTTC. This translates into CASSPSGGRGEQFF.

The CDR3, as DNA: TGCAGTGCTAGAGATTTGAGGACAGGGGGCTATCAGCCCCAGCATTTT. This codes for CSARDLRTGGYQPQHF. The chain couples TRBV20-1 to TRBJ1-5; 11 bases line up with TRBD1. Germline V lookup: CDR1 DFQATT, CDR2 SNEGSKA (reference sequence). Trimming removed 0 bases from V and 5 bases from J; junction bases left unmatched: 6. CDR3 length: 16 residues.

J is TRBJ2-5 and V is TRBV7-2; no reliable D call. From germline, CDR1 is SGHTA and CDR2 FQGNSA. Trimming took off 0 bases at V and 4 bases at J, with 6 bases between the two ends. The CDR3 is made up of 13 amino acids. CDR3 sequence (DNA): TGTGCCAGCAGCTTAGCGCCTCCAGAGACCCAGTACTTC. Its protein product is CASSLAPPETQYF.

V gene TRBV29-1 combines with J gene TRBJ1-5; 11 nucleotides agree with TRBD1. V lost 1 base and J lost 3; bases outside the gene matches: 8. The V gene's germline CDR1 is SQVTM and CDR2 ANQGSEA. The CDR3 covers 17 residues. DNA of the CDR3: TGCAGCGTTGAAGGGACAGGGGGCAATCGGATCAATCAGCCCCAGCATTTT. It encodes CSVEGTGGNRINQPQHF.

This clonotype came up many times. The chain links TRBV5-4 to TRBJ2-1; D call uncertain. This CDR3 has 13 residues. Germline assignment: CDR1 SGHNT and CDR2 YYREEE (reference sequence). The V end lost 0 bases, the J end lost 5 bases, and 6 bases lay between the germline ends. CDR3 loop: CASSLGPDNEQFF. CDR3 coding DNA: TGTGCCAGCAGCTTGGGGCCCGACAATGAGCAGTTCTTC.

This clonotype has a count of ten or more. The genes are TRBV7-2 and TRBJ1-2; no firm D call. The CDR3 consists of 14 residues. CDR1 is SGHTA and CDR2 is FQGNSA in the germline V gene. V was cut by 1 base and J by 4 bases, with 10 bases left in between. This chain's CDR3 is CASSLEGIPYGYTF. The CDR3 DNA reads as TGTGCCAGCAGCTTAGAGGGAATTCCCTATGGCTACACCTTC.

V usage is TRBV5-6 and J usage is TRBJ2-1; a weak D match, TRBD2 (6 bases). Germline V gives CDR1 SGHDT, CDR2 YYEEEE. The CDR3 sequence is 15 residues long. Trimming took off 0 bases at V and 8 bases at J, with 15 bases between the two ends. As DNA, the CDR3 is TGTGCCAGCAGCTTGGTCCGGGGGAACAGCTATGAGCAGTTCTTC. Translating gives CASSLVRGNSYEQFF.

There are many counts of this clonotype. The V and J genes are TRBV29-1 and TRBJ1-5; D unclear. The CDR3 has 15 residues. V lost 0 bases to trimming and J lost 2 bases, with 11 bases between them. Germline V gene lookup returns CDR1 SQVTM and CDR2 ANQGSEA. The CDR3 sequence is CSVEDREQGNQPQHF. The CDR3 nucleotides are TGCAGCGTTGAAGATAGGGAACAAGGCAATCAGCCCCAGCATTTT.

V usage is TRBV19 and J usage is TRBJ1-1; the D is unclear. Between the trimmed V and J ends, which lost 7 bases and 4 bases, there was a span of 16 bases. This CDR3 comprises 14 residues. In germline, CDR1 is LNHDA, CDR2 SQIVND (reference sequence). The DNA for the CDR3 is TGTGCCAGTACCTCGCGAAGAGGGCTCACTGAAGCTTTCTTT. As protein: CASTSRRGLTEAFF.

This clonotype was recorded at least ten times. The rearrangement joins TRBV7-6 to TRBJ2-1; 15 bases are shared with TRBD2. The CDR3 extends over 19 amino acids. Germline V lookup: CDR1 SGHVS, CDR2 FNYEAQ. The trim removed 2 bases at V and 8 bases at J, leaving 13 bases unmatched. Here the CDR3 DNA reads TGTGCCAGCAGCTTACAAGGACTAGCGGGGGGGCAGGCCACTGATGAGCAGTTCTTC. Amino acid sequence: CASSLQGLAGGQATDEQFF. The full variable domain, completed using reference TRBV7-6 and TRBJ2-1, is GAGVSQSPRYKVTKRGQDVALRCDPISGHVSLYWYRQALGQGPEFLTYFNYEAQQDKSGLPNDRFSAERPEGSISTLTIQRTEQRDSAMYRCASSLQGLAGGQATDEQFFGPGTRLTVL.

Ten or more counts support this clonotype. V is TRBV30 and J is TRBJ1-1; no definite D call. The CDR3 length is 13 residues. V was trimmed by 0 bases and J by 1 base, leaving 6 bases between them. CDR1 and CDR2 (germline): GTSNPN, SVGIG (reference sequence). The CDR3 DNA reads as TGTGCCTGGAGTGTAAACGGGAACACTGAAGCTTTCTTT. Its protein is CAWSVNGNTEAFF.

This clonotype was counted at least ten times. The chain joins TRBV5-1 to TRBJ2-1; possibly TRBD2 for D (6 bases). Germline assignment: CDR1 SGHRS and CDR2 YFSETQ. The length of the CDR3 is 14 residues. Trimming took 1 base from V and 3 from J, leaving 8 bases between them. The CDR3 DNA sequence: TGCGCCAGCAGCTTGTCGGGAGACTACAATGAGCAGTTCTTC. It specifies CASSLSGDYNEQFF. The complete variable domain, with remaining parts taken from reference TRBV5-1 and TRBJ2-1, reads KAGVTQTPRYLIKTRGQQVTLSCSPISGHRSVSWYQQTPGQGLQFLFEYFSETQRNKGNFPGRFSGRQFSNSRSEMNVSTLELGDSALYLCASSLSGDYNEQFFGPGTRLTVL.

There are many counts of this clonotype. This chain uses TRBV12-3 or TRBV12-4 with TRBJ2-2, with D uncertain. CDR3 length equals 14 residues. V lost 6 bases and J lost 1, with 9 bases in between. In DNA, the CDR3 is TGTGCCAGCAGGAAAGATAAGAACACCGGGGAGCTGTTTTTT. Its protein product is CASRKDKNTGELFF.

This clonotype appeared a few times. This chain uses TRBV12-3 or TRBV12-4 with TRBJ2-2, with D perhaps TRBD2 (6 bases). V was clipped by 7 bases and J by 3 bases, with 18 bases between them. The CDR3 covers 16 residues. CDR3 sequence reads: CASTVWGGGDTGELFF. CDR3 nucleotide sequence: TGTGCCAGCACGGTCTGGGGAGGAGGGGACACCGGGGAGCTGTTTTTT.

This clonotype was observed many times. The CDR3 DNA sequence: TGTGCCAGCAGCTTGGTCAGAGCCGCGAACACCGGGGAGCTGTTTTTT. Its translation: CASSLVRAANTGELFF. The V call is TRBV5-6, the J call TRBJ2-2, with no clear D. The CDR3 has 16 residues. CDR1 and CDR2 from the germline V gene are SGHDT and YYEEEE. Trimming pared 0 bases from V and 0 bases from J, leaving 9 bases between. Full variable domain (rest looked up from reference TRBV5-6 and TRBJ2-2): DAGVTQSPTHLIKTRGQQVTLRCSPKSGHDTVSWYQQALGQGPQFIFQYYEEEERQRGNFPDRFSGHQFPNYSSELNVNALLLGDSALYLCASSLVRAANTGELFFGEGSRLTVL.

The chain combines TRBV5-1 with TRBJ2-7, with 10 bases aligning to TRBD2. The J segment lost 2 bases and the V segment lost 0 bases, leaving 5 bases of the junction unmatched. This CDR3 is 16 amino acids long. Germline V gene sequence: CDR1 SGHRS, CDR2 YFSETQ. The CDR3 nucleotides read TGCGCCAGCAGCTTGGCCTTGAGCGGGGGGGCCTACGAGCAGTACTTC. Its protein is CASSLALSGGAYEQYF. Based on the CDR3 plus reference TRBV5-1 and TRBJ2-7, the full variable domain is KAGVTQTPRYLIKTRGQQVTLSCSPISGHRSVSWYQQTPGQGLQFLFEYFSETQRNKGNFPGRFSGRQFSNSRSEMNVSTLELGDSALYLCASSLALSGGAYEQYFGPGTRLTVT.

This clonotype occurred a few times. The chain has TRBV6-5 and TRBJ1-4; 9 positions match TRBD1. Germline values: CDR1 MNHEY, CDR2 SVGAGI. CDR3 length: 14 amino acids. V dropped 8 bases and J dropped 4; count of bases not matched to a gene: 5. The CDR3 sequence is CASGGTGFNEKLFF. CDR3 bases: TGTGCCAGCGGCGGGACAGGGTTTAATGAAAAACTGTTTTTT.

This clonotype was detected many times. The genes are TRBV29-1 and TRBJ2-5, with D perhaps assigned TRBD1 or TRBD2 (7 bases each). The length of the CDR3 is 13 residues. Germline-derived CDR1 and CDR2 are SQVTM and ANQGSEA. Trimming took off 5 bases at V and 5 bases at J, with 15 bases between the two ends. The CDR3 is CSVRQGGMETQYF. CDR3 bases: TGCAGCGTTCGACAGGGAGGGATGGAGACCCAGTACTTC.

This clonotype was found a few times. The V and J genes are TRBV6-6 and TRBJ2-1; D remains ambiguous. The germline V gene has CDR1 MNHNY and CDR2 SVGAGI (reference sequence). The ends were cut back, 1 base at V and 5 bases at J, with 9 bases in the middle. The CDR3 length is 14 residues. DNA for the CDR3: TGTGCCAGCAGTTACTTAGGCCCTCACAATGAGCAGTTCTTC. It specifies CASSYLGPHNEQFF.

The V and J genes are TRBV18 and TRBJ1-2; 10 nucleotides match TRBD1. There are 16 residues in the CDR3. With 6 bases clipped from V and 3 bases from J, the junction kept 10 bases outside the gene matches. Germline V gene lookup returns CDR1 KGHSH and CDR2 LQKENI. The CDR3 DNA reads TGTGCCAGCTCGCGGACAGGGGGGGAAGGAGACTATGGCTACACCTTC. Translating gives CASSRTGGEGDYGYTF.

This clonotype was seen ten or more times. The rearrangement joins TRBV4-3 to TRBJ2-7; no firm D call. This CDR3 contains 15 residues. Per germline, CDR1 LGHNA and CDR2 YSLEER. Trimming cost V 0 bases and J 5 bases, with 14 bases left between them. Here the CDR3 reads CASSQDGPGKNEQYV. CDR3 bases: TGCGCCAGCAGCCAAGATGGGCCGGGCAAAAACGAGCAGTACGTC.

This clonotype was observed many times. This chain uses TRBV7-8 with TRBJ1-1; D remains ambiguous. The germline CDR1 and CDR2 sequences are SGHVS and FQNEAQ. The CDR3 length is 12 residues. The V end was cut by 6 bases, the J end by 3 bases, with 8 bases between. CDR3 sequence (DNA): TGTGCCAGCAGTTTACACCACACTGAAGCTTTCTTT. Translated, it gives CASSLHHTEAFF.

There are many counts of this clonotype. This rearrangement joins TRBV7-9 to TRBJ2-3; D perhaps matches TRBD2 (5 bases). CDR3 size: 13 residues. Germline V lookup: CDR1 SEHNR, CDR2 FQNEAQ (reference sequence). V lost 3 bases to trimming and J lost 5 bases, with 9 bases between them. CDR3 nucleotide sequence: TGTGCCAGCAGCTTGACTACCGGAGATACGCAGTATTTT. As protein: CASSLTTGDTQYF.

This clonotype was counted ten times or more. The chain links TRBV5-5 to TRBJ2-1; D unclear. The CDR3 totals 13 residues. Germline CDR1 is SGHKS and CDR2 is YYEKEE (reference sequence). V lost 0 bases to trimming and J lost 7 bases, with 8 bases between them. The CDR3 region has the DNA TGTGCCAGCAGCTTGGGGGCAAGTAATGAGCAGTTCTTC. This gives the protein CASSLGASNEQFF.

This clonotype was counted only a few times. V and J are TRBV9 and TRBJ2-1; TRBD1 matches at 7 bases. V shed 2 bases, J shed 4 bases, and the junction held 18 bases outside the gene matches. The CDR3 spans 19 residues. CDR1 is SGDLS, CDR2 YYNGEE, per germline. The DNA for the CDR3 is TGTGCCAGCAGCGTCACCGGGACAGAAAGACTTAATGCATACAATGAGCAGTTCTTC. Translated, it gives CASSVTGTERLNAYNEQFF.